One sample yielded the 24 T cell receptor beta chains listed below, sequenced in a study of T cell clonotyping in hematopoietic cell transplantation. Time point described: recipient sample about 28 days before transplant, after cytoreduction. Produced via immunoSEQ multiplex PCR; TCRdb's table is partial and in-frame only. This table has 10,000 to 11,000 clones, 87% appearing once. Material: peripheral blood mononuclear cells, obtained before stem cell transplant. The receptors derive from a woman aged 50 to 60 with chronic myeloid leukemia. Some clones in this sample may be carry-over from other donors' samples.

The chain joins TRBV5-6 to TRBJ1-1; TRBD1 is a possible D gene (5 bases). Trimming cost V 4 bases and J 4 bases, with 14 bases left between them. Per the germline V gene, CDR1 is SGHDT and CDR2 is YYEEEE. This CDR3 region has 14 residues. CDR3 sequence reads: CASSLEPRGTEAFF. Written as DNA, the CDR3 is TGTGCCAGCAGCCTCGAGCCTAGGGGCACTGAAGCTTTCTTT. Combining the CDR3 with reference TRBV5-6 and TRBJ1-1 gives the whole variable domain DAGVTQSPTHLIKTRGQQVTLRCSPKSGHDTVSWYQQALGQGPQFIFQYYEEEERQRGNFPDRFSGHQFPNYSSELNVNALLLGDSALYLCASSLEPRGTEAFFGQGTRLTVV.

The rearrangement links TRBV2 to TRBJ2-5, with TRBD1 as a possible D gene (5 bases). Germline-derived CDR1 and CDR2 are SNHLY and FYNNEI. V lost 7 bases, J lost 4 bases, and 10 bases lay in between. This CDR3 is built from 12 residues. CDR3 in amino acids: CASMGLGETQYF. The CDR3 nucleotides read TGTGCCAGCATGGGGCTCGGAGAGACCCAGTACTTC. The full variable domain, its missing parts supplied by reference TRBV2 and TRBJ2-5, is EPEVTQTPSHQVTQMGQEVILRCVPISNHLYFYWYRQILGQKVEFLVSFYNNEISEKSEIFDDQFSVERPDGSNFTLKIRSTKLEDSAMYFCASMGLGETQYFGPGTRLLVL.

This chain links TRBV6-5 with TRBJ2-7, with a weak D call TRBD1 (5 bases). The CDR3 consists of 13 residues. From germline, CDR1 is MNHEY and CDR2 SVGAGI. Trimming pared 9 bases from V and 2 bases from J, leaving 14 bases between. The CDR3 nucleotides are TGTGCCAGTTCACAGGCCACGGCCTACGAGCAGTACTTC. It translates to CASSQATAYEQYF.

The chain carries TRBV28 and TRBJ2-7, with D perhaps matching TRBD1 or TRBD2 (6 bases each). The ends were cut back, 6 bases at V and 3 bases at J, with 15 bases in the middle. Germline V lookup: CDR1 MDHEN, CDR2 SYDVKM. This CDR3 is 14 amino acids long. The CDR3 coding sequence is TGTGCCAGCAGGAAGGGCGGGACACTCTACGAGCAGTACTTC. Translating it yields CASRKGGTLYEQYF.

The V and J genes are TRBV27 and TRBJ2-5; 8 bases line up with TRBD1. From germline, CDR1 is MNHEY and CDR2 SMNVEV (reference sequence). This CDR3 contains 14 residues. Unmatched junction bases numbered 8, after V lost 6 bases and J lost 5 bases. The DNA for the CDR3 is TGTGCCAGCAGACTATACAGGGGGTTTGAGACCCAGTACTTC. Amino acid sequence: CASRLYRGFETQYF.

The CDR3 DNA reads as TGTGCCAGCAGCTTAGGTCAGAGACTTTCCGGGGAGCTGTTTTTT. As protein: CASSLGQRLSGELFF. This chain uses TRBV11-2 with TRBJ2-2, with D uncertain. The germline gives CDR1 SGHAT, CDR2 FQNNGV. The CDR3 has 15 amino acids. Trimming removed 1 base at V and 6 bases at J, with 12 bases between.

V is TRBV2 and J is TRBJ2-1; TRBD1 aligns across 8 bases. This CDR3 is built from 12 residues. Germline CDR1 SNHLY, CDR2 FYNNEI. The junction had 3 bases not matched to a gene; V was cut back by 6 bases and J by 8 bases. CDR3 protein: CASRAGGYEQFF. The DNA for the CDR3 is TGTGCCAGCAGGGCAGGGGGCTATGAGCAGTTCTTC.

The chain is built from TRBV7-6 and TRBJ2-1, with D possibly matching TRBD1 (5 bases). Looked up from germline, CDR1 is SGHVS and CDR2 is FNYEAQ. This CDR3 contains 13 residues. Trimming took 1 base from V and 6 from J, leaving 7 bases between them. CDR3 loop: CASSLEQGNEQFF. For the CDR3, the DNA is TGTGCCAGCAGCTTAGAGCAGGGCAATGAGCAGTTCTTC.

The chain uses TRBV23-1 and TRBJ2-7; D uncertain. TRBV23-1 is noted as an ORF with a role that remains uncertain. Trimming pared 9 bases from V and 0 bases from J, leaving 12 bases between. The CDR3 has 13 amino acids. The CDR3 spells CARSHSPSYEQYF. The CDR3 DNA reads as TGCGCCAGGAGCCACAGTCCCTCCTACGAGCAGTACTTC.

The rearrangement links TRBV6-4 to TRBJ1-5, with D tentatively TRBD1 (5 bases). Germline values: CDR1 MRHNA, CDR2 SNTAGT. The CDR3 is 14 amino acids. V was shortened by 5 bases and J by 3 bases, with 11 bases between the two germline ends. The CDR3 reads CASSLARVNQPQHF. The CDR3 region has the DNA TGTGCCAGCAGTTTAGCCAGGGTCAATCAGCCCCAGCATTTT.

The chain has TRBV19 and TRBJ2-1; 11 bases map to TRBD2. With V trimmed by 1 base and J by 4 bases, 0 bases remained unmatched. CDR3 length: 15 residues. CDR1 is LNHDA and CDR2 is SQIVND in the germline V gene (reference sequence). In DNA form, the CDR3 reads TGTGCCAGTAGTATAGGACTAGCGGGATACAATGAGCAGTTCTTC. The encoded protein is CASSIGLAGYNEQFF.

J is TRBJ2-2 and V is TRBV27, with no clear D. The CDR3 loop spans 15 amino acids. Trimming took off 4 bases at V and 0 bases at J, with 9 bases between the two ends. Germline V gene data show CDR1 as MNHEY and CDR2 as SMNVEV (reference sequence). For the CDR3, the DNA is TGTGCCAGCAGTTCTAGACCACCGAACACCGGGGAGCTGTTTTTT. Residues: CASSSRPPNTGELFF.

This clone occurred once. The chain carries TRBV30 and TRBJ2-5; D gene unclear. V was pared by 0 bases and J by 2 bases, with 10 bases between. Per germline, CDR1 GTSNPN and CDR2 SVGIG (reference sequence). The CDR3 contains 14 residues. The CDR3 loop is CAWSVGRSQETQYF. CDR3 DNA sequence: TGTGCCTGGAGTGTTGGGCGTTCACAAGAGACCCAGTACTTC.

This chain links TRBV11-2 with TRBJ2-1; the D is unclear. This CDR3 comprises 14 residues. V lost 2 bases, J lost 1 base, and 6 bases lay in between. Germline-derived CDR1 and CDR2 are SGHAT and FQNNGV. This CDR3 is CASSLSTSYNEQFF. The CDR3 DNA is TGTGCCAGCAGCTTATCTACGTCCTACAATGAGCAGTTCTTC.

The chain combines TRBV28 with TRBJ1-1; D unresolved. Trimming pared 4 bases from V and 1 base from J, leaving 7 bases between. The germline gives CDR1 MDHEN, CDR2 SYDVKM. The CDR3 runs 13 residues. For the CDR3, the DNA is TGTGCCAGCAGTTGGAGCACGAACACTGAAGCTTTCTTT. Residues: CASSWSTNTEAFF.

The CDR3 nucleotides read TGTGCCAGCAGTTTCTTCGGGACCGCCCTGCGGGAGACCCAGTACTTC. Amino acids: CASSFFGTALRETQYF. The rearrangement uses TRBV6-5 and TRBJ2-5; D may correspond to TRBD1 or TRBD2 (5 bases each). V lost 4 bases to trimming and J lost 5 bases, with 20 bases between them. There are 16 residues in the CDR3. Looked up from germline, CDR1 is MNHEY and CDR2 is SVGAGI.

The CDR3 is CASSVEGAGELFF. DNA for the CDR3: TGCGCCAGCAGCGTCGAAGGGGCCGGGGAGCTGTTTTTT. The J gene is TRBJ2-2, the V gene TRBV5-1; tentative D call: TRBD1 (5 bases). Germline V gene lookup returns CDR1 SGHRS and CDR2 YFSETQ. The CDR3 totals 13 residues. Between the trimmed V and J ends, which lost 4 bases and 6 bases, there was a span of 10 bases.

The V gene is TRBV30, the J gene TRBJ1-3; the D is unclear. This CDR3 contains 14 residues. Per germline, CDR1 GTSNPN and CDR2 SVGIG (reference sequence). The germline V and J ends were trimmed by 0 bases and 0 bases, with 6 bases remaining between them. In DNA, the CDR3 is TGTGCCTGGAGTGTGGCGATCTCTGGAAACACCATATATTTT. This translates into CAWSVAISGNTIYF.

This clone came up once. The rearrangement uses TRBV30 and TRBJ2-1, with D hard to call. Germline CDR1 and CDR2: GTSNPN and SVGIG (reference sequence). The CDR3 covers 13 residues. V dropped 2 bases and J dropped 5 bases, with 10 bases sitting between them. CDR3 in amino acids: CAWSSDMNNEQFF. CDR3 DNA sequence: TGTGCCTGGAGTAGCGATATGAACAATGAGCAGTTCTTC.

CDR3 in amino acids: CASSLSRTDTQYF. CDR3 DNA sequence: TGTGCCAGCAGTTTAAGTAGGACAGATACGCAGTATTTT. The chain employs TRBV27 and TRBJ2-3, with no clear D. The V and J ends lost 2 bases and 3 bases respectively, with 6 bases between them. Germline lookup yields CDR1 MNHEY and CDR2 SMNVEV (reference sequence). CDR3 size: 13 residues.

The table lists this clone with a few counts. The gene calls are TRBV29-1 and TRBJ2-5; D unresolved. CDR3 length: 12 amino acids. The germline CDR1 and CDR2 sequences are SQVTM and ANQGSEA. Trimming stripped 0 bases from V and 7 bases from J, with 9 bases between. CDR3: CSVEETKRTQYF. The DNA for the CDR3 is TGCAGCGTTGAAGAAACCAAGAGGACCCAGTACTTC.

The V and J genes are TRBV5-1 and TRBJ1-4; a possible D gene is TRBD1 (5 bases). CDR1 and CDR2 from the germline V gene are SGHRS and YFSETQ. The V end lost 1 base, the J end lost 7 bases, and 8 bases lay between the germline ends. The CDR3 runs 13 residues. The chain's CDR3 is CASSLLTAEKLFF. The CDR3 coding sequence is TGCGCCAGCAGCTTGCTGACAGCTGAAAAACTGTTTTTT.

The V and J genes are TRBV19 and TRBJ2-3; 7 bases are shared with TRBD2. V dropped 5 bases and J dropped 2; count of bases not matched to a gene: 10. Per germline, CDR1 LNHDA and CDR2 SQIVND (reference sequence). This CDR3 spans 16 amino acids. The CDR3 nucleotides read TGTGCCAGTAGTTCGGGAGCTAGCGGAGTCACAGATACGCAGTATTTT. Translated, it gives CASSSGASGVTDTQYF. The complete variable domain, with remaining parts taken from reference TRBV19 and TRBJ2-3, reads DGGITQSPKYLFRKEGQNVTLSCEQNLNHDAMYWYRQDPGQGLRLIYYSQIVNDFQKGDIAEGYSVSREKKESFPLTVTSAQKNPTAFYLCASSSGASGVTDTQYFGPGTRLTVL.

The V call is TRBV29-1, the J call TRBJ1-2; D unresolved. The CDR3 is made up of 13 amino acids. The germline V and J ends were trimmed by 5 bases and 4 bases, with 14 bases remaining between them. Germline V gene data show CDR1 as SQVTM and CDR2 as ANQGSEA. The CDR3 sequence: CSVQEERGYGYTF. The DNA for the CDR3 is TGCAGCGTTCAGGAAGAACGGGGCTATGGCTACACCTTC.